These 32 T cell receptor beta chains were sequenced from one sample in a study of prognosis after radiotherapy for stage I lung cancer. Two-round multiplex PCR, the amplification method, yielded TCR beta CDR3 from genomic DNA. With primers specific to each TRBV and TRBJ gene, the first-round PCR was performed. MiXCR was run by TCRdb on the multiplex PCR reads, yielding one entry per CDR3 protein. The table records about 36,000 distinct CDR3 sequences, around 35% of them present only once. Sequencing used PBMCs, obtained before or after stereotactic body radiation therapy (not recorded which). The receptors were sampled from a donor over 45 with non-small cell lung cancer.

This clonotype was counted many times. The chain recombines TRBV5-1 with TRBJ1-1, with D perhaps TRBD1 (6 bases). Trimming took off 3 bases at V and 3 bases at J, with 9 bases between the two ends. The CDR3 is 13 amino acids. CDR1 SGHRS and CDR2 YFSETQ come from the germline V gene. DNA for the CDR3: TGCGCCAGCAGCTGGGACATACACACTGAAGCTTTCTTT. Translated, it gives CASSWDIHTEAFF.

This clonotype was found many times. The chain couples TRBV28 to TRBJ2-7; 13 nucleotides line up with TRBD2. Trimming cost V 3 bases and J 3 bases; bases outside gene matches: 5. The CDR3 is made up of 16 amino acids. CDR1 MDHEN and CDR2 SYDVKM come from the germline V gene. The CDR3 is CASSFPLAGGLYEQYF. CDR3 sequence (DNA): TGTGCCAGCAGTTTCCCACTAGCGGGGGGGCTCTACGAGCAGTACTTC.

The rearrangement uses TRBV6-1 and TRBJ1-6; D is uncertain. In germline, CDR1 is MNHNS, CDR2 SASEGT. CDR3 length: 12 amino acids. With 7 bases removed from V and 16 bases from J, the gap between germline ends came to 17 bases. The DNA of the CDR3 is TGTGCCAGCACACAAAATAATTCACAACTCCACTTT. Translated: CASTQNNSQLHF.

The table lists this clonotype with many counts. The chain is built from TRBV7-2 and TRBJ2-3; TRBD2 is a possible D gene (6 bases). The CDR3 is 14 amino acids. Trimming removed 3 bases from V and 2 bases from J, with 9 bases in between. Germline-derived CDR1 and CDR2 are SGHTA and FQGNSA. The DNA of the CDR3 is TGTGCCAGCAGCTTCGCGGGGTCCACAGATACGCAGTATTTT. This sequence encodes CASSFAGSTDTQYF.

A remark on this clonotype: An end of the junction differs from the germline gene, which may be a read error. This chain joins TRBV6-9 and TRBJ2-1, with TRBD2 as a possible D gene (6 bases). CDR3 length equals 14 residues. The germline V gene has CDR1 MNHGY and CDR2 SVAAGI. CDR3 sequence (DNA): TGCGCCAGCAGTTTGTCGGGAGAAGGCAATGAGCAGTTCTTC. Protein product: CASSLSGEGNEQFF.

Many counts were recorded for this clonotype. J is TRBJ1-1 and V is TRBV11-2; TRBD1 might be the D (5 bases). With 8 bases removed from V and 4 bases from J, the gap between germline ends came to 14 bases. CDR1 is SGHAT, CDR2 FQNNGV, per germline. This CDR3 contains 13 residues. CDR3 in amino acids: CASLTWGVTEAFF. As DNA, the CDR3 is TGTGCCAGCCTGACGTGGGGCGTCACTGAAGCTTTCTTT.

Regarding this clonotype: A far larger clone is only one base removed, so a read error is likely. The chain links TRBV6-4 to TRBJ2-1; 7 bases fit TRBD2. Germline values: CDR1 MRHNA, CDR2 SNTAGT. The junction had 5 bases not matched to a gene; V was cut back by 3 bases and J by 6 bases. This CDR3 contains 14 residues. The CDR3 DNA sequence: TGTGCCAGCAGTGAAACTAGCGAGTGCAATGAGCAGTTCTTC. It translates to CASSETSECNEQFF.

This clonotype was counted at least ten times. The rearrangement links TRBV30 to TRBJ1-3, with D perhaps TRBD1 (5 bases). V gave up 1 base and J gave up 0 bases, with 7 bases separating them. CDR1 is GTSNPN and CDR2 is SVGIG in the germline V gene (reference sequence). The CDR3 loop spans 14 amino acids. As DNA, the CDR3 is TGTGCCTGGAGTGGACAGCCCTCTGGAAACACCATATATTTT. Protein: CAWSGQPSGNTIYF.

This clonotype was observed once. The V and J genes are TRBV11-3 and TRBJ2-2; D call uncertain. In germline, CDR1 is SGHNT, CDR2 YENEEA. Trimming left V 2 bases short and J 4 bases short, with 17 bases between. The CDR3 loop spans 17 amino acids. This chain's CDR3 is CASSLKELGYRTGELFF. The CDR3 bases are TGTGCCAGCAGCTTAAAAGAGCTAGGATATCGCACCGGGGAGCTGTTTTTT.

The CDR3 DNA is TGTGCCAGCAAACTAGCGGGCGGGCGCGATACGCAGTATTTT. It encodes CASKLAGGRDTQYF. The chain employs TRBV28 and TRBJ2-3, with 9 bases aligning to TRBD2. Per the germline V gene, CDR1 is MDHEN and CDR2 is SYDVKM. With 7 bases clipped from V and 6 bases from J, the junction kept 8 bases outside the gene matches. There are 14 residues in the CDR3.

This clonotype showed up many times. This chain links TRBV6-1 with TRBJ2-2, with D possibly being TRBD1 or TRBD2 (5 bases each). This CDR3 has 13 residues. Germline CDR1 is MNHNS and CDR2 is SASEGT. The V and J ends lost 6 bases and 4 bases respectively, with 9 bases between them. The CDR3 region has the DNA TGTGCCAGCAGGCCGGGGCCCACCGGGGAGCTGTTTTTT. Its translation: CASRPGPTGELFF.

This clonotype showed up many times. The chain combines TRBV12-3 or TRBV12-4 with TRBJ1-1, with D maybe TRBD1 (5 bases). Deletions cut 5 bases from V and 1 base from J, with 14 bases between. There are 15 residues in the CDR3. This CDR3 reads CASSLHGTGNTEAFF. The CDR3 coding sequence is TGTGCCAGCAGTCTCCACGGGACGGGGAACACTGAAGCTTTCTTT.

As concerns this clonotype: A read error is possible here, since a much larger clone lies one base away. The J gene is TRBJ2-5, the V gene TRBV5-1, with D unresolved. The V and J ends lost 0 bases and 5 bases respectively, with 11 bases between them. Germline-derived CDR1 and CDR2 are SGHRS and YFSETQ. The CDR3 is 14 amino acids. The CDR3: CASSLALIGETQYF. CDR3 nucleotide sequence: TGCGCCAGCAGCTTGGCCCTGATCGGTGAGACCCAGTACTTC.

V and J are TRBV6-9 and TRBJ2-2; the D gene is possibly TRBD1 (5 bases). V was cut by 3 bases and J by 6 bases, with 26 bases left in between. CDR3 length: 19 amino acids. The germline gives CDR1 MNHGY, CDR2 SVAAGI. The CDR3 spells CASSYDGVRQFFSPGELFF. The CDR3 DNA reads as TGTGCCAGCAGTTACGATGGCGTACGACAGTTCTTCAGCCCCGGGGAGCTGTTTTTT.

This chain joins TRBV7-2 and TRBJ2-2; perhaps TRBD1 as D (7 bases). The V end lost 0 bases, the J end lost 14 bases, and 25 bases lay between the germline ends. This CDR3 contains 17 residues. Looked up from germline, CDR1 is SGHTA and CDR2 is FQGNSA. Written as DNA, the CDR3 is TGTGCCAGCAGCTTAGCGGAGGGGGCACGAATAGGCGGGTATCTGTTTTTT. The encoded protein is CASSLAEGARIGGYLFF. Looking up the rest from reference TRBV7-2 and TRBJ2-2 gives the full variable domain: GAGVSQSPSNKVTEKGKDVELRCDPISGHTALYWYRQSLGQGLEFLIYFQGNSAPDKSGLPSDRFSAERTGGSVSTLTIQRTQQEDSAVYLCASSLAEGARIGGYLFFGEGSRLTVL.

About this clonotype: This is likely an artifact of a read error, given a far larger clone one base away. The chain is built from TRBV6-4 and TRBJ2-7, with D tentatively TRBD1 or TRBD2 (5 bases each). Germline lookup yields CDR1 MRHNA and CDR2 SNTAGT. This CDR3 spans 13 amino acids. The CDR3 DNA sequence: TGTGCCAGCAGTAGGGACCACTCCTACGAGCATTACTTC. Its translation is CASSRDHSYEHYF.

This clonotype has just a few counts. This CDR3 is missing its conserved last phenylalanine or tryptophan, likely due to a read error. The J gene is TRBJ2-5, the V gene TRBV18; TRBD1 or TRBD2 may be the D gene (6 bases each). V lost 0 bases and J 2 bases, leaving 28 bases between the germline ends. The CDR3 totals 21 residues. Germline V gene data show CDR1 as KGHSH and CDR2 as LQKENI. The CDR3 region is CASSPPLVPLPSTGGQETQYL. The CDR3 DNA sequence: TGTGCCAGCTCACCACCTCTAGTCCCCCTCCCCTCGACAGGAGGGCAAGAGACCCAGTACCTC.

The chain joins TRBV28 to TRBJ2-3, with D tentatively TRBD1 or TRBD2 (5 bases each). Trimming left V 2 bases short and J 1 base short, with 7 bases between. The germline V gene has CDR1 MDHEN and CDR2 SYDVKM. CDR3 length: 14 residues. The CDR3, as DNA: TGTGCCAGCAGTTTACGGGACCGCACAGATACGCAGTATTTT. It specifies CASSLRDRTDTQYF. Variable domain in full (rest from reference TRBV28 and TRBJ2-3): DVKVTQSSRYLVKRTGEKVFLECVQDMDHENMFWYRQDPGLGLRLIYFSYDVKMKEKGDIPEGYSVSREKKERFSLILESASTNQTSMYLCASSLRDRTDTQYFGPGTRLTVL.

In this sample, this clonotype turned up many times. This chain joins TRBV20-1 and TRBJ2-5; D is ambiguous. There are 12 residues in the CDR3. Trimming pared 5 bases from V and 4 bases from J, leaving 11 bases between. Germline V gene lookup returns CDR1 DFQATT and CDR2 SNEGSKA (reference sequence). CDR3 bases: TGCAGTGCTCCTAATTGGGGAGAGACCCAGTACTTC. Its protein product is CSAPNWGETQYF.

About this clonotype: At one boundary the junction diverges from the germline segment, which might be a read error. The chain is built from TRBV6-1 and TRBJ2-7; no reliable D call. This CDR3 contains 15 residues. Germline CDR1 is MNHNS and CDR2 is SASEGT. CDR3 region: CASSESSQPGYEKYF. In nucleotides, the CDR3 is TGTGCCAGCAGTGAGTCGTCGCAACCGGGTTACGAGAAGTACTTC.

This clonotype was recorded many times. The chain recombines TRBV14 with TRBJ2-3; D unresolved. Germline V gene data show CDR1 as SGHDN and CDR2 as FVKESK. The CDR3 is 18 amino acids. Trimming removed 1 base from V and 4 bases from J, with 21 bases in between. For the CDR3, the DNA is TGTGCCAGCAGCCAAGGAGTCCCGCCTGGCGGTGATTCAGATACGCAGTATTTT. Translated, it gives CASSQGVPPGGDSDTQYF.

Of note for this clonotype: A read error may account for a junction end that differs from germline. V usage is TRBV18 and J usage is TRBJ2-5; D ambiguous. Germline loops: CDR1 KGHSH, CDR2 LQKENI. The CDR3 totals 12 residues. In nucleotides, the CDR3 is TGTGCCAGCTTACCAGGCCAAGAGACCCAGTACTTC. This sequence encodes CASLPGQETQYF.

The sample holds many counts of this clonotype. This may be a read error, as it is one base from a much larger clone. The chain links TRBV4-1 to TRBJ1-4, with a tentative D call TRBD1 (5 bases). The CDR3 spans 15 residues. The V gene's germline CDR1 is MGHRA and CDR2 YSYEKL. Trimming left V 0 bases short and J 16 bases short, with 21 bases between. This chain's CDR3 is CASSQDRGKGNKEFF. In DNA form, the CDR3 reads TGCGCCAGCAGCCAAGATAGGGGCAAGGGGAATAAGGAGTTTTTT.

Comment on this clonotype: Being one base from a much bigger clone, this may be a read error. The chain joins TRBV28 to TRBJ2-5; 8 nucleotides match TRBD1. CDR1 and CDR2 (germline): MDHEN, SYDVKM. The CDR3 covers 15 residues. CDR3 residues: CVSSLGQGSQETQYF. DNA of the CDR3: TGTGTCAGCAGTCTCGGACAGGGAAGCCAAGAGACCCAGTACTTC.

This clonotype was found many times. V and J are TRBV6-1 and TRBJ2-6, with 7 bases that match TRBD1. Unmatched junction bases numbered 5, after V lost 7 bases and J lost 2 bases. The length of the CDR3 is 15 residues. Germline-derived CDR1 and CDR2 are MNHNS and SASEGT. This chain's CDR3 is CASTNGQAGANVLTF. The CDR3 DNA is TGTGCCAGCACCAACGGACAGGCTGGGGCCAACGTCCTGACTTTC.

Details on this clonotype: The likely explanation is a read error, given a far larger clone one base away. This rearrangement joins TRBV6-4 to TRBJ2-2; 12 bases agree with TRBD1. This CDR3 region has 16 residues. Germline CDR1 is MRHNA and CDR2 is SNTAGT. In DNA, the CDR3 is TGTGCCATCAGTTCCCCGGGACAGGGGGCCACCGGGGAGCTGTTTTTT. This encodes CAISSPGQGATGELFF.

This clonotype was counted ten times or more. The chain couples TRBV6-1 to TRBJ2-2; 9 nucleotides match TRBD2. Germline CDR1 and CDR2: MNHNS and SASEGT. V gave up 0 bases and J gave up 5 bases; unmatched junction bases: 1. The CDR3 is 15 amino acids. The CDR3 nucleotides read TGTGCCAGCAGTGAAGCGGGACTAGCAACCGGGGAGCTGTTTTTT. Amino acid sequence: CASSEAGLATGELFF.

This clonotype was recorded at least ten times. The chain has TRBV7-3 and TRBJ1-5, with TRBD1 matching over 8 bases. The germline gives CDR1 SGHTA, CDR2 FQGTGA. The CDR3 has 16 amino acids. The V gene end was trimmed by 1 base and the J gene end by 2 bases; junction bases not matched to a gene: 4. The CDR3, as DNA: TGTGCCAGCAGCTTAAAGGACAGGGATGGCAATCAGCCCCAGCATTTT. Protein product: CASSLKDRDGNQPQHF.

This clonotype appeared many times. The chain employs TRBV7-9 and TRBJ2-5; TRBD1 or TRBD2 may be the D gene (5 bases each). CDR1 is SEHNR and CDR2 is FQNEAQ in the germline V gene (reference sequence). Trimming took 1 base from V and 6 from J, leaving 12 bases between them. The CDR3 is 14 residues long. The CDR3 nucleotides are TGTGCCAGCAGCTTAGTATTGGGGGAGAAGACCCAGTACTTC. Translated, it gives CASSLVLGEKTQYF.

Comment on this clonotype: The likely explanation is a read error, given a far larger clone one base away. The chain carries TRBV6-1 and TRBJ2-5; D gene uncertain. TRBJ2-1 explains the end of the DNA better; the J call may be wrong. The CDR3 runs 13 residues. Germline V gives CDR1 MNHNS, CDR2 SASEGT. The chain's CDR3 is CASSPQRRNEQFF. DNA of the CDR3: TGCGCCAGCAGCCCACAGAGGCGCAATGAGCAGTTCTTC.

This clonotype was seen at least ten times. The V call is TRBV6-2 or TRBV6-3, the J call TRBJ1-4; 7 nucleotides match TRBD1. CDR1 is MNHEY and CDR2 is SVGEGT in the germline V gene. The CDR3 spans 15 residues. V lost 7 bases to trimming and J lost 0 bases; unmatched junction nucleotides: 5. CDR3 DNA sequence: TGTGCCAGCACCCTAGGGGGCCCAACTAATGAAAAACTGTTTTTT. As protein: CASTLGGPTNEKLFF.

This clonotype was detected ten times or more. The J gene is TRBJ2-3, the V gene TRBV20-1, with D unresolved. The CDR3 runs 15 residues. V lost 5 bases to trimming and J lost 0 bases, with 15 bases between them. In germline, CDR1 is DFQATT, CDR2 SNEGSKA (reference sequence). The chain's CDR3 is CSAGRKGSSTDTQYF. CDR3 DNA sequence: TGCAGTGCTGGCAGGAAGGGCTCTAGCACAGATACGCAGTATTTT.